This TCR beta chain was found in a study of blood T cell repertoires in COVID-19. Background on the study: There were acute and convalescent COVID-19 samples, and they came from the United States, Italy and Spain. T cells, B-cell-depleted T cells, or PBMCs supplied cDNA or gDNA.

The CDR3 is made up of 14 amino acids. J lost 4 bases, V lost 5 bases, and 2 bases had no gene match. Germline-derived CDR1 and CDR2 are MNHEY and SMNVEV (reference sequence). Original processing methods: Reference gene primer amplification in the assay estimated nucleated cell counts. Libraries were prepared by immunoSEQ multiplex PCR; TCRdb keeps only in-frame clonotypes and omits some of them. V and J calls and clone size come straight from that table; D and trimming were deduced from the DNA. The sample lists approximately 210,000 clones, more than 70% occurring once. In its sample, this clone was seen once.

The sequence came from a human donor in a cohort sampled during active COVID-19. The specimen was peripheral blood. V and J are TRBV27 and TRBJ1-6; 7 bases are shared with TRBD1. CDR3 sequence: CASSRQGYNSPLHF. CDR3 coding DNA: TGTGCCAGCAGTCGACAGGGTTATAATTCACCCCTCCACTTT.